Listed here is a single T cell receptor (beta chain). This receptor's antigen is unknown. No much larger clone exists at a distance of one base, and base qualities are not known. Using the deep immunoSEQ assay, multiplex PCR amplified TCR CDR3 regions from genomic DNA. Genomic DNA extracted from each cell subset was distributed evenly over all wells of several immunoSEQ 96-well plates, and each plate served as one replicate. For sorted subsets, around 0.2 ug of genomic DNA, equivalent to 25,000 to 35,000 T cell genomes, went into each replicate PCR. The purified libraries were quantified using a Qubit 3.0 fluorometer, sized with a Bioanalyzer 2100, and then quantified again using the KAPA Library Quantification kit. A separate single-read 150-cycle Illumina NextSeq 550 flow cell was used to sequence each immunoSEQ 96-well plate. Processing in the source paper ran as follows. Because the immunoSEQ output included only junctional sequences and no quality scores, the filtering could not be the same as the filtering used for full-length reads. Sequences were annotated with PyIR, a Python wrapper for IgBLAST v1.9, using IMGT germline references to assign V/J genes and CDR3. Reads with weak V/J assignments (E-value above 1e-6), missing CDR3, stop codons, out-of-frame junctions, or ambiguous translated residues were removed. V3J clonotypes were defined as sequences sharing the same inferred V gene, J gene, and CDR3 amino acid sequence. To compute the percentage overlap between repertoires, the number of shared unique clonotypes was divided by the size of the smaller repertoire. RTK rarefaction, the Chao1 estimator, and Recon v2.1 estimates of unobserved clonotypes were used to assess repertoire richness. For all TCRbeta clonotypes obtained by the gDNA method from a handful of donors, generation probabilities were computed with OLGA. Not all clones reach the TCRdb copy of this immuneACCESS table, which keeps in-frame sequences only. Checked studies attribute under half of the gap to unresolved V genes and leave the rest unexplained. That table is the source of V, J and clone size, and D and trimming were worked out from the DNA. This sample has approximately 1.4 million clones in its table, and under 99% of those were observed once. In total, the top ten clones hold about 0.4% of the sample.

The data were taken from a study of shared clonotypes between healthy human individuals (dated by TCRdb to the early 2020s). Regarding the complete study: The cohort included three men and a couple of women between 18 and 49 years of age. For each donor, three plates each were used for CD4 naive and CD4 memory, two plates were used for CD8 naive, and one plate was used for CD8 memory. Blood TCR repertoires of about five healthy adults were deeply sequenced to estimate repertoire size and the extent of clonotype sharing between individuals. To increase sequencing depth and limit assay-specific biases, different laboratories used diverse techniques to prepare libraries and sequence TCR repertoires. Each donor's leukapheresis produced roughly between roughly 0.85 and 10 billion PBMCs. Results and caveats for the whole study, not just this receptor: Rarefaction of sorted-subset datasets indicated incomplete sequencing despite the large sequencing depth. Across four donors, about 4.5% of naive CD4, 3% to 4% of naive CD8, roughly 2.2% of memory CD4, and 0.4% of memory CD8 clonotypes were shared. Because the study included only a small number of donors, the genetic and exposure-history diversity represented was limited. Naive subsets generally had larger estimated clonotype richness than memory subsets did. Compared with non-shared clonotypes, clonotypes shared by all four sorted-subset donors had higher generation probabilities. Sampling was restricted to blood, and TCR repertoires in tissues likely differ from the TCR repertoires found in blood. Based on pairwise subsampling, the degree of clonotype sharing among donors was expected to be affected by sequencing depth.

The donors were healthy, HIV-negative adults who had no recently reported acute infections or vaccinations. Every donor was a Caucasian adult living in Nashville, Tennessee, USA. CD4+ T cells were enriched through magnetic negative selection, after which naive cells were positively selected on CD45RA and the remaining negative fraction served as the memory subset. Blood was obtained by leukapheresis, after which PBMCs were separated by Ficoll-Histopaque density gradient centrifugation and cryopreserved in liquid nitrogen vapor phase. Analytical flow cytometry was used to check the purity and quantity of every magnetically sorted T cell population. Each sorted fraction had its genomic DNA isolated and then quantified by UV absorbance on a Nanodrop 2000c. The germline V gene supplies CDR1 MDHEN and CDR2 SYDVKM. V lost 5 bases and J lost 1 base; the stretch between them is 11 bases long. Measured from the cysteine to the phenylalanine, the CDR3 is 14 residues long. Of all the DNA, just the CDR3 is kept, 42 bases in frame from base 1.

The sequence links TRBV28 to TRBJ1-1; the D gene is not confidently resolved. The clonotype comes from a young man in good health. Sequencing was carried out using naive CD4+ T cells sorted from blood. The cell subset or site label here, explained by the study, means: CD45RA+ positively selected. In nucleotide form, the sequence is TGTGCCAGCAGTAGTCCTTTGGGGAACACTGAAGCTTTCTTT. This translates into CASSSPLGNTEAFF.